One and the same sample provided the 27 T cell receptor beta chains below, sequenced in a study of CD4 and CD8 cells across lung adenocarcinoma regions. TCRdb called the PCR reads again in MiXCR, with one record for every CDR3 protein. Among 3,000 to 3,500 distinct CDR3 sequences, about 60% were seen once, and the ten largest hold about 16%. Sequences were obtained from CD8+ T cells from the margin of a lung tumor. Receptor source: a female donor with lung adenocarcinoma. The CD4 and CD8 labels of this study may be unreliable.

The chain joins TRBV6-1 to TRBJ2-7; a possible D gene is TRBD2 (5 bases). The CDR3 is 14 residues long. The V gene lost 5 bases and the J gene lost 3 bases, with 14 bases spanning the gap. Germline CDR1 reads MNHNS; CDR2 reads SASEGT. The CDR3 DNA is TGTGCCAGCAGTAAGGCGGACTCCAACTACGAGCAGTACTTC. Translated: CASSKADSNYEQYF.

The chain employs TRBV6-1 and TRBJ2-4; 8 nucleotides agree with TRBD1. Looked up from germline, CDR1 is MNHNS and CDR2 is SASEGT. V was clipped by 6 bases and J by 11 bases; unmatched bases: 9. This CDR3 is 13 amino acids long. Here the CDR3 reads CASSVDRGRFQYF. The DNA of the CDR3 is TGTGCCAGCAGCGTTGACAGGGGAAGATTTCAGTACTTC.

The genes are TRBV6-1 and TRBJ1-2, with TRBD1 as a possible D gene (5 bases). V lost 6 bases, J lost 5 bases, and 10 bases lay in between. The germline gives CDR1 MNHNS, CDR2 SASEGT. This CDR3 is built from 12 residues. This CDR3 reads CASSQSGYGYTF. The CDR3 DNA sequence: TGTGCCAGCAGCCAGTCAGGGTATGGCTACACCTTC.

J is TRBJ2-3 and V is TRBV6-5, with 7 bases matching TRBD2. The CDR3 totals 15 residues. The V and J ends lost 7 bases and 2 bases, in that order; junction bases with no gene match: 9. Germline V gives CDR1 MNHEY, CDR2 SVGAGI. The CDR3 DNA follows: TGTGCCAGCATTAGGACTAGTGGGTTCACAGATACGCAGTATTTT. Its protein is CASIRTSGFTDTQYF.

The CDR3 bases are TGTGCCAGCAGTTATAAACCGGACACTGAAGCTTTCTTT. Its protein product is CASSYKPDTEAFF. This sequence joins TRBV6-5 and TRBJ1-1, with D unresolved. The CDR3 contains 13 residues. Deletions cut 3 bases from V and 3 bases from J, with 8 bases between. Per germline, CDR1 MNHEY and CDR2 SVGAGI.

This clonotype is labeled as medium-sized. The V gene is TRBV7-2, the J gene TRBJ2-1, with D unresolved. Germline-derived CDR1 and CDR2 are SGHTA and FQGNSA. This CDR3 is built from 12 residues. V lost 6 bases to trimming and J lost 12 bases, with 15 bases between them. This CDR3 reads CASSSYGGGQFF. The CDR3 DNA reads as TGTGCCAGCAGTTCTTACGGCGGCGGGCAGTTCTTC. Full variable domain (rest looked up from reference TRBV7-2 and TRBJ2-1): GAGVSQSPSNKVTEKGKDVELRCDPISGHTALYWYRQSLGQGLEFLIYFQGNSAPDKSGLPSDRFSAERTGGSVSTLTIQRTQQEDSAVYLCASSSYGGGQFFGPGTRLTVL.

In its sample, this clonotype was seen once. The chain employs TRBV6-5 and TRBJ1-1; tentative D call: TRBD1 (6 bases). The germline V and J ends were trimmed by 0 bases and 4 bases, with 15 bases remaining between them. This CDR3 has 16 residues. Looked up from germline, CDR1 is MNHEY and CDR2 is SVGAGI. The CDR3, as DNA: TGTGCCAGCAGTTACTCCCCCGGGACACAGTTCACTGAAGCTTTCTTT. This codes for CASSYSPGTQFTEAFF.

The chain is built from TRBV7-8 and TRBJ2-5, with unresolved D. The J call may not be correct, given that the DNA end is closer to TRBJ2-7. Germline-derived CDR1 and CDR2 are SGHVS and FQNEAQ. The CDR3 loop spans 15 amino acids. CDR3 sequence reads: CASSLVEAHSYEQYF. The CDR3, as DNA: TGTGCCAGCAGCTTAGTAGAAGCGCACTCCTACGAGCAGTACTTC.

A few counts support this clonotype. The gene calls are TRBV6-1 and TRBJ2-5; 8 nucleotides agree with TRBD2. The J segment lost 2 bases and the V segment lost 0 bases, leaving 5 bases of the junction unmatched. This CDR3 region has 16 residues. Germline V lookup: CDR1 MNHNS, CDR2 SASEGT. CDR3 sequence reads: CASSEAGLGGQETQYF. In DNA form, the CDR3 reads TGTGCCAGCAGTGAAGCGGGACTAGGGGGGCAAGAGACCCAGTACTTC.

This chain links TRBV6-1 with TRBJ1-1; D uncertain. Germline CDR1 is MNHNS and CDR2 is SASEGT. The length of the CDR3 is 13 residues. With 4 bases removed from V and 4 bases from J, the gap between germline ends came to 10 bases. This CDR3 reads CASSVHSSTEAFF. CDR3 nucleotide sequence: TGTGCCAGCAGTGTCCATTCTAGCACTGAAGCTTTCTTT.

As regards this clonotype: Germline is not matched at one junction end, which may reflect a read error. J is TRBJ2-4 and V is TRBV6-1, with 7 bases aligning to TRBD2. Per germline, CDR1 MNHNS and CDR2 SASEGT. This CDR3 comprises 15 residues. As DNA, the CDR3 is TGTGCCAGCAGTGACGGACTAGGAGCCAAAGATATTCAGTATTTC. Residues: CASSDGLGAKDIQYF.

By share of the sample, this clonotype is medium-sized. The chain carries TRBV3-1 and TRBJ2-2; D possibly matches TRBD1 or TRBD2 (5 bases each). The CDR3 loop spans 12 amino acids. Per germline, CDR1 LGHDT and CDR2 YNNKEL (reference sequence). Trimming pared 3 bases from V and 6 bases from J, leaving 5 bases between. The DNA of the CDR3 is TGTGCCAGCAGCCAGGGGGCCGGGGAGCTGTTTTTT. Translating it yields CASSQGAGELFF.

As DNA, the CDR3 is TGTGCCAGCAGTGGGAAGACGGGGTACAATGAGCAGTTCTTC. Protein: CASSGKTGYNEQFF. This chain connects TRBV6-1 to TRBJ2-1; tentatively, D is TRBD2 (5 bases). CDR1 is MNHNS and CDR2 is SASEGT in the germline V gene. This CDR3 is 14 amino acids long. V lost 4 bases to trimming and J lost 4 bases, with 11 bases between them.

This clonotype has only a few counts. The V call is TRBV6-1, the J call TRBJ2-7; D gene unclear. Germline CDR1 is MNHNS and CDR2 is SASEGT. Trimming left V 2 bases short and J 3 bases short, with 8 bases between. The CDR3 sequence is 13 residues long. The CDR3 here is CASSESGIYEQYF. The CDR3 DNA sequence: TGTGCCAGCAGTGAATCAGGCATCTACGAGCAGTACTTC.

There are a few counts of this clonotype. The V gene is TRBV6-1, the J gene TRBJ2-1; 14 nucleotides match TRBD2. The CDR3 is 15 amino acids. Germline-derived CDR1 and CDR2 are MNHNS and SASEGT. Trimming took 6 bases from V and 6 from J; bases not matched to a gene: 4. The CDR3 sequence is CASRRTSGRFNEQFF. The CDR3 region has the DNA TGTGCCAGCAGGCGGACTAGCGGGAGGTTCAATGAGCAGTTCTTC.

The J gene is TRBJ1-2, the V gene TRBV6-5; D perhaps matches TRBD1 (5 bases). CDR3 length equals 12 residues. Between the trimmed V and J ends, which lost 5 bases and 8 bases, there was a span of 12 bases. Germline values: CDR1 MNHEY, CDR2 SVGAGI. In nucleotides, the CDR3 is TGTGCCAGCAGTAACGACAGACGCGGCTACACCTTC. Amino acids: CASSNDRRGYTF.

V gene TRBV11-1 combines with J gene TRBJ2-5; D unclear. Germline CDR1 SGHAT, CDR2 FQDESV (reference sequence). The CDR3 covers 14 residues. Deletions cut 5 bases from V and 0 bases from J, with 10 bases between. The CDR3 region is CASSTDTYQETQYF. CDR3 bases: TGTGCCAGCAGCACCGACACGTACCAAGAGACCCAGTACTTC.

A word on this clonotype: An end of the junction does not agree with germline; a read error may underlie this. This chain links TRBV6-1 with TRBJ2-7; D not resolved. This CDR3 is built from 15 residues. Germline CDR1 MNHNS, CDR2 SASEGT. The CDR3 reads CASCEGTAPSGEQYF. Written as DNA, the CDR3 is TGTGCCAGCTGTGAAGGTACCGCCCCCTCAGGCGAGCAGTACTTC.

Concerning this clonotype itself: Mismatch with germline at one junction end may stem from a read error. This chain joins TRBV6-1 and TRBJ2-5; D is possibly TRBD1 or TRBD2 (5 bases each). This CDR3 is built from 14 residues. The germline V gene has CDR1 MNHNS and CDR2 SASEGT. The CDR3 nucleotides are TGTGCGGGCAGCCGGGGCCGAGCGGAGGAGACCCAGTACTTT. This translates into CAGSRGRAEETQYF.

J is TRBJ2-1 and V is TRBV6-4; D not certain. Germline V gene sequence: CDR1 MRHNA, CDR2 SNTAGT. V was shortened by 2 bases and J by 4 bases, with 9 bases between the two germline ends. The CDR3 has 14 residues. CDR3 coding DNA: TGTGCCAGCAGTGACGGTGCGGAATACAATGAGCAGTTCTTC. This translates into CASSDGAEYNEQFF.

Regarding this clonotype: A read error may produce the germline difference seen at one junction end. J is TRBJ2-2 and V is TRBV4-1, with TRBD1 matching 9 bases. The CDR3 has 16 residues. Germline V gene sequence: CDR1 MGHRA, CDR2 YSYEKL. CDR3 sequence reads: CANSHSGTGLSGELFF. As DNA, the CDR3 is TGCGCCAACAGCCATTCTGGGACAGGGTTGTCCGGGGAGCTGTTTTTT.

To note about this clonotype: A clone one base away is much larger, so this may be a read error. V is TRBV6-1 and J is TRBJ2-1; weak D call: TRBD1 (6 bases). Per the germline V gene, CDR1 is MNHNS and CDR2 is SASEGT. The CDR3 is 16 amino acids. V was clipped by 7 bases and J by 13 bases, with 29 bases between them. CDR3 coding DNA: TGTGCCAGCAAGGAAAACCCAGGGGTGGTTCAAGAGACCCAGTTCTTC. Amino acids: CASKENPGVVQETQFF.

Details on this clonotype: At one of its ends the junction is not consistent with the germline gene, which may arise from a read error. The CDR3 nucleotides are TGTGCCAGCCGTAAAATCGCGAGTGAGCAGTTTTTT. It is translated as CASRKIASEQFF. The chain joins TRBV6-1 to TRBJ2-1; D unresolved. Germline assignment: CDR1 MNHNS and CDR2 SASEGT. The CDR3 loop spans 12 amino acids.

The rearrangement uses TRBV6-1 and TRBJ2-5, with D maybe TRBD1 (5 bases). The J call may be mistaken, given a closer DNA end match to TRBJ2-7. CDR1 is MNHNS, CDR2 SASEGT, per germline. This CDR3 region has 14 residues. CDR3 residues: CASSEALQQDEQYF. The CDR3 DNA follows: TGTGCCAGCAGTGAAGCGCTACAACAGGACGAGCAGTACTTC.

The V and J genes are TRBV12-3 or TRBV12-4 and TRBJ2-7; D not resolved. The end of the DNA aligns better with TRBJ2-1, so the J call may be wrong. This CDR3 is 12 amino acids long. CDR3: CASSLSGREQFF. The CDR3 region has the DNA TGTGCCAGCAGTCTAAGTGGGCGGGAGCAGTTCTTC.

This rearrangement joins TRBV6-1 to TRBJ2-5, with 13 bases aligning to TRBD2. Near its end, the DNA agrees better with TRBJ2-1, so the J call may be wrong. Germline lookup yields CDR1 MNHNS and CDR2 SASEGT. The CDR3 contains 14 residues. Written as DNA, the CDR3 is TGTGCCAGCAGCAGACTAGCGGGAGGAAATGAGCAGTTCTTC. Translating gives CASSRLAGGNEQFF.

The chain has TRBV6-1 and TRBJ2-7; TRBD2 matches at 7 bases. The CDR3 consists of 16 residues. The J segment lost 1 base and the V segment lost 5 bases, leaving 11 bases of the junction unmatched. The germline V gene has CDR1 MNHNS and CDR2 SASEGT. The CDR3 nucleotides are TGTGCCAGCAGTCTAAATCGACTAGCAAGGTCCTACGAGCAGTACTTC. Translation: CASSLNRLARSYEQYF.